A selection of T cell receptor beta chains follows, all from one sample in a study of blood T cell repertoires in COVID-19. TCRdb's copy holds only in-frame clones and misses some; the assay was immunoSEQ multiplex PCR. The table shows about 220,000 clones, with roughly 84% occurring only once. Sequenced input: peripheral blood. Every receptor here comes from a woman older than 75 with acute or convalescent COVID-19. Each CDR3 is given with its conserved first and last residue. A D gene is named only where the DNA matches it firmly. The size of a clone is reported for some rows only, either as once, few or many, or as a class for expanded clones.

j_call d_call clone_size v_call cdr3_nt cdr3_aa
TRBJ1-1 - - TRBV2 TGTGCCAGCAGCGGACAGACAAACACTGAAGCTTTCTTT CASSGQTNTEAFF
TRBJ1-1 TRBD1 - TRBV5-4 TGTGCCAGCAGCTTGGAGAGTAACAGGGGCGACACTGAAGCTTTCTTT CASSLESNRGDTEAFF
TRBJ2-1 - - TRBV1 TGCACCAGCAGCCAAGACACGATCAGGGTATCTTGTCATGAGCAGTTCTTC CTSSQDTIRVSCHEQFF
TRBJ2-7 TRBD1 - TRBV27 TGTGCCAGCAGGGGGCTCGTGGACAGGGGACCCGAGCAGTACTTC CASRGLVDRGPEQYF
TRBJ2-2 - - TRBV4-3 TGCGCCAGCAGCCAAGATCAAATGGGACTCACCGGGGAGCTGTTTTTT CASSQDQMGLTGELFF
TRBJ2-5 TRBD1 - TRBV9 TGTGCCAGCAGCCGAGGACAGGGAGTAGAGACCCAGTACTTC CASSRGQGVETQYF
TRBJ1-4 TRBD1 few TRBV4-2 TGTGCCAGCAGCCAAGCGGGACAGGGAACTAATGAAAAACTGTTTTTT CASSQAGQGTNEKLFF
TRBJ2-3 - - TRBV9 TGTGCCAGTAGTACGAGGGGGGGCGACACAGATACGCAGTATTTT CASSTRGGDTDTQYF
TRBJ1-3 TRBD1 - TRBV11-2 TGTGCCAGCAGCTTGACAGGGGGCATCATATATTTT CASSLTGGIIYF
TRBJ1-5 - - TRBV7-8 TGTGCCAGCAGCCAAAGACCGCAGGGAATAGTGAGCAATCAGCCCCAGCATTTT CASSQRPQGIVSNQPQHF
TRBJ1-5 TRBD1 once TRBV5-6 TGTGCCAGCAGCTTGGGGTCAGGGGGATATAGCAATCAGCCCCAGCATTTT CASSLGSGGYSNQPQHF
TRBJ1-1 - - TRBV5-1 TGCGCCAGCAACGAGGCAGATAACACTGAAGCTTTCTTT CASNEADNTEAFF
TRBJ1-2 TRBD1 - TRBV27 TGTGCCAGCAGTACAGGGGGCTGGGGCTACACCTTC CASSTGGWGYTF
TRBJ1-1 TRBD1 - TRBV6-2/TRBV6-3 TGTGCCAGCAGTTACCCGACAGGGAGTGCTTTCTTT CASSYPTGSAFF
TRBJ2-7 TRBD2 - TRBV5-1 TGCGCCAGCAGCTTCCGCGGGGGGGCAGGGAACTACGAGCAGTACTTC CASSFRGGAGNYEQYF
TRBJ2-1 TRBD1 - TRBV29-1 TGCAGCGTTACCGACAGGGGGCTATTGGGTAATGAGCAGTTCTTC CSVTDRGLLGNEQFF
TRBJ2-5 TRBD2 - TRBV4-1 TGCGCCAGCAGCCAAGGGCGGGTAGCGGGGTTCCAAGAGACCCAGTACTTC CASSQGRVAGFQETQYF
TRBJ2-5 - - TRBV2 TGTGCCAGCAGTTCCCGGGTCATGGATGGGACCCAGTACTTC CASSSRVMDGTQYF
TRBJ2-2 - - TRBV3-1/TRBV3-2 TGTGCCAGCAGCCAAGTGAGGAACACCGGGGAGCTGTTTTTT CASSQVRNTGELFF
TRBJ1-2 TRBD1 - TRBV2 TGTGCCAGCAGTGAAACCGGACAGGGCGGCTACACCTTC CASSETGQGGYTF
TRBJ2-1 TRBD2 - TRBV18 TGTGCCAGCGCTGGAACTAGCGGGGCTTACAATGAGCAGTTCTTC CASAGTSGAYNEQFF
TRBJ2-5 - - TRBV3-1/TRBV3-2 TGTGCCAGCAGCCACGGCGCAGCGGTGAAGCAAGAGACCCAGTACTTC CASSHGAAVKQETQYF
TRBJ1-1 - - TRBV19 TGTGCCAGTAGTGGTTCAGCAGGGAGGCGCACTGAAGCTTTCTTT CASSGSAGRRTEAFF
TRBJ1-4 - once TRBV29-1 TGCAGCGTCCGGGATGAGGGTGAAAAACTGTTTTTT CSVRDEGEKLFF
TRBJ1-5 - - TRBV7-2 TGTGCCAGCAGCTTAGGATCGGTCCGGCCCCAGCATTTT CASSLGSVRPQHF
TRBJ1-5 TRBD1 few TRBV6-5 TGTGCCAGCAGGCGAACAGGGGACAATCAGCCCCAGCATTTT CASRRTGDNQPQHF
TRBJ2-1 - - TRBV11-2 TGTGCCAGCAGCTTAGTTGCGGGGAGCTCCTACAATGAGCAGTTCTTC CASSLVAGSSYNEQFF
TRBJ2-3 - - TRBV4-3 TGCGCCAGCAGCTCGGGACCTGGAGGGGTGGCAGATACGCAGTATTTT CASSSGPGGVADTQYF
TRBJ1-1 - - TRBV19 TGTGCCAGTAGATCCGGGGGAGGTACCACTGAAGCTTTCTTT CASRSGGGTTEAFF
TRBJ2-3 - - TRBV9 TGTGCCAGCAGCGTATTGGGCGGGGGCACAGATACGCAGTATTTT CASSVLGGGTDTQYF
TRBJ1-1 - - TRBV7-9 TGTGCCAGCAGCTCGGACAGATTCTACACTGAAGCTTTCTTT CASSSDRFYTEAFF
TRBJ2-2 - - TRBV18 TGTGCCAGCTCACCGGGCAGAGACACCGGGGAGCTGTTTTTT CASSPGRDTGELFF
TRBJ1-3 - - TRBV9 TGTGCCAGCAGCGTCACGGACAGAAGGAACTCTGGAAACACCATATATTTT CASSVTDRRNSGNTIYF
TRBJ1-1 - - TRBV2 TGTGCCAGCAGTGAAGCCAACAGGCGTGAAGCTTTCTTT CASSEANRREAFF
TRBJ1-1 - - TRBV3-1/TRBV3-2 TGTGCCAGCAGCCAAACAGGCGACGACACTGAAGCTTTCTTT CASSQTGDDTEAFF
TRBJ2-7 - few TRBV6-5 TGTGCCAGCAAAACGGGAACCTCCTACGAGCAGTACTTC CASKTGTSYEQYF
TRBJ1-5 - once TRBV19 TGTGCCAGTAGTATTAGCCCCCCCTCCGGGGAAAGCAATCAGCCCCAGCATTTT CASSISPPSGESNQPQHF
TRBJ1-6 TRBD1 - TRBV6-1 TGTGCCAGCGTCGACAGGGACTCCTATAATTCACCCCTCCACTTT CASVDRDSYNSPLHF
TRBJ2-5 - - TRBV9 TGTGCCAGCAGCGTATACGAGGGCAGCCAAGAGACCCAGTACTTC CASSVYEGSQETQYF